A single sample gave rise to the 25 T cell receptor beta chains below, sequenced in a study of blood T cells in healthy people across ages. A sample-barcoded 5' primer and a J-beta primer mix were used in a second PCR of about 6 to 12 cycles. Using its own MiXCR run on the 5' RACE reads, TCRdb lists one record per CDR3 protein. The top ten clones hold under 20% of a sample with 1 million or so distinct CDR3 sequences, more than 35% of them seen once. Sequenced: blood. The receptors derive from a woman aged 60 to 75 in good health.

This sequence joins TRBV3-1 and TRBJ1-6; possibly TRBD1 for D (5 bases). The V gene's germline CDR1 is LGHDT and CDR2 YNNKEL (reference sequence). V was pared by 5 bases and J by 11 bases, with 13 bases between. The CDR3 loop spans 13 amino acids. CDR3: CASSVAVGAPLHF. The DNA of the CDR3 is TGTGCCAGCAGCGTTGCCGTGGGGGCACCCCTCCACTTT. The full variable domain, its missing parts supplied by reference TRBV3-1 and TRBJ1-6, is DTAVSQTPKYLVTQMGNDKSIKCEQNLGHDTMYWYKQDSKKFLKIMFSYNNKELIINETVPNRFSPKSPDKAHLNLHINSLELGDSAVYFCASSVAVGAPLHFGNGTRLTVT.

The CDR3 DNA reads TGTGCCAGCAGTTACTGGCAGCAAGAGACCCAGTACTTC. Amino acid sequence: CASSYWQQETQYF. The chain uses TRBV6-5 and TRBJ2-5; D remains ambiguous. Germline lookup yields CDR1 MNHEY and CDR2 SVGAGI. The CDR3 spans 13 residues. The V end was cut by 1 base, the J end by 2 bases, with 5 bases between.

Points on this clonotype: One end of the junction fails to match germline, which may point to a read error. This chain connects TRBV2 to TRBJ2-7, with TRBD2 matching over 9 bases. Germline assignment: CDR1 SNHLY and CDR2 FYNNEI. The CDR3 runs to 16 residues. CDR3 in amino acids: CASSELRTSVSYGQYF. The CDR3 region has the DNA TGTGCCAGCAGTGAGTTACGGACTAGCGTATCCTACGGGCAGTACTTC.

This clonotype was detected ten times or more. This chain joins TRBV5-1 and TRBJ2-3, with TRBD2 identical over 12 bases. The CDR3 is 15 residues long. Germline CDR1 is SGHRS and CDR2 is YFSETQ. Trimming at V came to 8 bases and at J to 1 base, leaving 5 bases not matched to a gene. Here the CDR3 DNA reads TGCGCCAGTAAACGGACTAGCGGGGGCACAGATACGCAGTATTTT. Amino acids: CASKRTSGGTDTQYF.

The CDR3 nucleotides read TGCGCCAGCAGCTTCTTGACTCCGGGACTAGCGGGAGGAAGGTCCTACGAGCAGTACTTC. Translated: CASSFLTPGLAGGRSYEQYF. V usage is TRBV5-1 and J usage is TRBJ2-7, with TRBD2 matching over 15 bases. The V gene end was trimmed by 2 bases and the J gene end by 1 base; junction bases not matched to a gene: 13. This CDR3 comprises 20 residues. Germline CDR1 and CDR2: SGHRS and YFSETQ.

The rearrangement links TRBV27 to TRBJ2-7; TRBD1 agrees at 9 bases. CDR3 length: 15 residues. V dropped 1 base and J dropped 3; count of bases not matched to a gene: 4. Germline CDR1 and CDR2: MNHEY and SMNVEV (reference sequence). The CDR3 region is CASSLFGTGRYEQYF. CDR3 DNA sequence: TGTGCCAGCAGTTTATTCGGGACAGGGCGCTACGAGCAGTACTTC.

This rearrangement joins TRBV20-1 to TRBJ2-1; weak D call: TRBD2 (6 bases). This CDR3 region has 13 residues. V lost 3 bases to trimming and J lost 9 bases, with 15 bases between them. Germline CDR1 DFQATT, CDR2 SNEGSKA (reference sequence). The CDR3 DNA follows: TGCAGTGCTAGTTCCGGGAGTGGGGGTGAGCAGTTCTTC. This translates into CSASSGSGGEQFF.

The chain recombines TRBV5-1 with TRBJ2-1; D gene ambiguous. The CDR3 loop spans 15 amino acids. The V end was cut by 1 base, the J end by 10 bases, with 18 bases between. Germline loops: CDR1 SGHRS, CDR2 YFSETQ. CDR3 sequence reads: CASSLSMPPVGEQFF. CDR3 in DNA: TGCGCCAGCAGCTTGTCTATGCCTCCGGTTGGGGAGCAGTTCTTC.

A note on this clonotype: Relative to the germline gene, one junction end is altered; a read error may explain this. The chain employs TRBV12-3 or TRBV12-4 and TRBJ2-7, with TRBD2 matching over 13 bases. This CDR3 has 13 amino acids. For the CDR3, the DNA is TGTGCCAGCAGTCCGCGACTAGCGGGAGGTTTGCACTTC. Amino acids: CASSPRLAGGLHF.

A few counts support this clonotype. The rearrangement links TRBV10-1 to TRBJ2-1; D is possibly TRBD2 (5 bases). Looked up from germline, CDR1 is WNHNN and CDR2 is SYGVQD (reference sequence). This CDR3 has 13 residues. Deletions cut 3 bases from V and 9 bases from J, with 12 bases between. The CDR3 bases are TGCGCCAGCAGTGAAGCTAGCATGGGTGAGCAGTTCTTC. Its protein product is CASSEASMGEQFF.

This clonotype showed up just a few times. CDR3 nucleotide sequence: TGTGCCAGCAGACCCGGGACTAGAGCCTACGAGCAGTACTTC. Protein sequence: CASRPGTRAYEQYF. The V and J genes are TRBV28 and TRBJ2-7, with 8 positions matching TRBD2. The CDR3 is 14 amino acids. Losses at the gene ends were 6 bases for V and 2 bases for J; bases not matched to a gene: 6. The germline gives CDR1 MDHEN, CDR2 SYDVKM.

The rearrangement links TRBV7-6 to TRBJ2-1, with D possibly being TRBD2 (5 bases). Germline V gene sequence: CDR1 SGHVS, CDR2 FNYEAQ. This CDR3 region has 17 residues. Trimming pared 4 bases from V and 4 bases from J, leaving 20 bases between. This CDR3 reads CASSSLQSVPGYNEQFF. CDR3 sequence (DNA): TGTGCCAGCAGCTCCCTCCAAAGCGTCCCGGGGTACAATGAGCAGTTCTTC.

This clonotype has more than one count but fewer than ten. The chain uses TRBV9 and TRBJ2-5; D remains unclear. This CDR3 spans 13 amino acids. Trimming left V 0 bases short and J 3 bases short, with 6 bases between. CDR1 and CDR2 from the germline V gene are SGDLS and YYNGEE. In DNA form, the CDR3 reads TGTGCCAGCAGCGTAGTTCCAGAAGAGACCCAGTACTTC. It yields the protein CASSVVPEETQYF.

A few counts support this clonotype. This chain connects TRBV5-1 to TRBJ2-1; maybe TRBD2 (6 bases). The CDR3 sequence is 15 residues long. The V end lost 0 bases, the J end lost 4 bases, and 11 bases lay between the germline ends. The germline V gene encodes CDR1 SGHRS and CDR2 YFSETQ. The CDR3 coding sequence is TGCGCCAGCAGCTTGGCGGGAGTGGAGTACAATGAGCAGTTCTTC. Its translation: CASSLAGVEYNEQFF.

The CDR3 here is CASRSWEGAEPEAFF. CDR3 DNA sequence: TGTGCCAGCAGGTCCTGGGAGGGGGCTGAACCTGAAGCTTTCTTT. The chain is built from TRBV6-5 and TRBJ1-1, with 7 bases fitting TRBD1. The CDR3 has 15 amino acids. V was clipped by 6 bases and J by 6 bases; unmatched bases: 13. Germline CDR1 and CDR2: MNHEY and SVGAGI.

This clonotype was seen a few times. The chain recombines TRBV12-3 or TRBV12-4 with TRBJ2-4; TRBD1 might be the D (5 bases). The J call is in doubt because the DNA end fits TRBJ2-7 better. There are 13 residues in the CDR3. The CDR3 loop is CASKKDTFYEQYF. CDR3 coding DNA: TGTGCCAGCAAGAAGGACACCTTCTACGAGCAGTACTTC.

This clonotype was detected a few times. CDR3 region: CASSLASQTNEQFF. CDR3 DNA sequence: TGCGCCAGCAGCTTGGCCTCACAAACCAATGAGCAGTTCTTC. This chain uses TRBV5-1 with TRBJ2-1; D unclear. V shed 0 bases and J shed 6 bases, with 10 bases lying between them. Germline V gives CDR1 SGHRS, CDR2 YFSETQ. The CDR3 has 14 residues. Full variable domain (rest looked up from reference TRBV5-1 and TRBJ2-1): KAGVTQTPRYLIKTRGQQVTLSCSPISGHRSVSWYQQTPGQGLQFLFEYFSETQRNKGNFPGRFSGRQFSNSRSEMNVSTLELGDSALYLCASSLASQTNEQFFGPGTRLTVL.

A few counts support this clonotype. The chain combines TRBV20-1 with TRBJ2-5, with TRBD2 identical over 10 bases. J lost 3 bases, V lost 3 bases, and 13 bases had no gene match. Germline V gene sequence: CDR1 DFQATT, CDR2 SNEGSKA (reference sequence). This CDR3 comprises 17 residues. CDR3 sequence reads: CSASWGAAGTSEETQYF. CDR3 DNA sequence: TGCAGTGCTAGCTGGGGGGCAGCCGGGACTAGCGAAGAGACCCAGTACTTC.

This clonotype was counted a few times. CDR3 in DNA: TGTGCCAGCAGGTCCGGGACAGCCCTTCTCGAGCAGTACTTC. Translation: CASRSGTALLEQYF. The chain has TRBV7-2 and TRBJ2-5; 7 bases agree with TRBD1. Gene TRBJ2-7 matches the end of the DNA better, so the J call may be wrong. This CDR3 has 14 residues. Germline V gene data show CDR1 as SGHTA and CDR2 as FQGNSA.

The gene calls are TRBV20-1 and TRBJ2-7; D not resolved. With the DNA end fitting TRBJ2-1 better, the J assignment may be wrong. Germline V CDR1 and CDR2: DFQATT, SNEGSKA (reference sequence). The CDR3 is 15 residues long. CDR3 nucleotides: TGCAGTGTGGGAAGGCAACTCCTGAGAGACAATGAGCAGTTCTTC. It specifies CSVGRQLLRDNEQFF.

The V gene is TRBV4-1, the J gene TRBJ2-7; D tentatively reads TRBD1 or TRBD2 (5 bases each). Per the germline V gene, CDR1 is MGHRA and CDR2 is YSYEKL. The CDR3 has 10 amino acids. Trimming stripped 0 bases from V and 11 bases from J, with 5 bases between. CDR3 sequence reads: CASSQEGEYF. As DNA, the CDR3 is TGCGCCAGCAGCCAAGAGGGGGAGTACTTC.

The V call is TRBV9, the J call TRBJ2-7; the D gene is possibly TRBD1 (6 bases). The CDR3 covers 19 residues. The V gene lost 4 bases and the J gene lost 2 bases, with 28 bases spanning the gap. The germline gives CDR1 SGDLS, CDR2 YYNGEE. The CDR3 loop reads CASSPQGSGGLSLTYEQYF. The CDR3 coding sequence is TGTGCCAGCAGCCCACAGGGCTCAGGTGGTCTCTCCCTAACCTACGAGCAGTACTTC.

The genes are TRBV7-8 and TRBJ2-7, with D possibly matching TRBD1 (5 bases). The CDR3 covers 16 residues. V lost 5 bases, J lost 2 bases, and 19 bases lay in between. Germline values: CDR1 SGHVS, CDR2 FQNEAQ. The CDR3 here is CASSGRQGLLPYEQYF. CDR3 nucleotides: TGTGCCAGCAGCGGACGCCAGGGCCTTCTTCCCTACGAGCAGTACTTC.

The CDR3: CAPRGAWNTIYF. CDR3 sequence (DNA): TGTGCACCTCGGGGGGCTTGGAACACCATATATTTT. This chain links TRBV14 with TRBJ1-3, with D possibly matching TRBD1 (6 bases). In germline, CDR1 is SGHDN, CDR2 FVKESK. This CDR3 is built from 12 residues.

This clonotype was seen only once. The genes are TRBV4-2 and TRBJ2-2, with D perhaps TRBD1 (7 bases). Germline V CDR1 and CDR2: LGHNA, YNFKEQ. The CDR3 sequence is 15 residues long. V was pared by 4 bases and J by 6 bases, with 15 bases between. CDR3 DNA sequence: TGTGCCAGCAGCCCCGGAGACAGGGAGGCCGGGGAGCTGTTTTTT. It codes for CASSPGDREAGELFF.